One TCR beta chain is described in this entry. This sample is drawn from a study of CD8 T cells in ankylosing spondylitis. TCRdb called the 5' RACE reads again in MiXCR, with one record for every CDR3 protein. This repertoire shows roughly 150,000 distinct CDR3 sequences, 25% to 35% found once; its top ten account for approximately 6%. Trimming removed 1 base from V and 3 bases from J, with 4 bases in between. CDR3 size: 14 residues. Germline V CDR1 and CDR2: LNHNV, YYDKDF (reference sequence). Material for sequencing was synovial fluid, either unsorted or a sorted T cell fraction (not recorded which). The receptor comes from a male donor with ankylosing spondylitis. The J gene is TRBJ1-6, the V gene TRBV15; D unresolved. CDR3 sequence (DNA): TGTGCCACCAGCAGAGGGCTCTATAATTCACCCCTCCACTTT. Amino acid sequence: CATSRGLYNSPLHF.